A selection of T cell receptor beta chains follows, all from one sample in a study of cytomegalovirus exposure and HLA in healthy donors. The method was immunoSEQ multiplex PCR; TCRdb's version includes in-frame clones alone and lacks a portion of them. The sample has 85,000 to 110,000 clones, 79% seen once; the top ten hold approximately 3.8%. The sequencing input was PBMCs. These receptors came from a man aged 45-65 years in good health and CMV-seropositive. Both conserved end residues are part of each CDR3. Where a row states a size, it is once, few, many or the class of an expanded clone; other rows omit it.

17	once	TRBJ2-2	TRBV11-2	CASSLNPWGLSTGELFF
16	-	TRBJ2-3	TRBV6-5	CASSYGGAVPPDTQYF
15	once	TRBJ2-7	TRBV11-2	CASSWTSGIIYEQYF
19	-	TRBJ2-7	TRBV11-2	CASSLDHASGSRSSYEQYF
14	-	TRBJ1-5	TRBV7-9	CASSRTEEVNPQHF
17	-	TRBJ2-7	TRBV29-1	CSVTRNRAGFSGYEQYF
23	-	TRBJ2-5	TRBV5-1	CASSPSQSGARTSGSPYQETQYF
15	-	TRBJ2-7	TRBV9	CASSKGARLTYEQYF
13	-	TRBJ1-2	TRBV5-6	CASRPTGAGGYTF
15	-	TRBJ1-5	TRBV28	CASSSDRGGNQPQHF
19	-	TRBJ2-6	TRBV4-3	CASSQETAGHFSGANVLTF
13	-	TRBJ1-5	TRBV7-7	CASSPRANQPQHF
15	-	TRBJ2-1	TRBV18	CASSPWTSGNNEQFF
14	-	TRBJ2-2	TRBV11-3	CASSPRGNTGELFF
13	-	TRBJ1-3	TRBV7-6	CASSPGQGGTIYF
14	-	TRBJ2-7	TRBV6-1	CASSPTDSRYEQYF
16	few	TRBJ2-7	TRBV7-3	CASSLGSAGGVDEQYF
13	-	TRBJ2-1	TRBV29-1	CSVPGQIANEQFF
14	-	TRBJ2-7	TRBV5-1	CASSLTSGRAEQYF
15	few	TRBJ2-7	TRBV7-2	CASSDKGLAYYEQYF
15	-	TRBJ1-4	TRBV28	CASSPGGGWGEKLFF
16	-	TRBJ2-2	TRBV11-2	CASSPGTLSNTGELFF
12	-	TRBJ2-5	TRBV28	CASSLSPGTQYF
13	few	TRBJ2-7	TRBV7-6	CASSQGLAGEQYF
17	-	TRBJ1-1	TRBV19	CASSIIGTGAMNTEAFF
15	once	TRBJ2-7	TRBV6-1	CASSARTKESYEQYF
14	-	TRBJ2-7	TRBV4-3	CASSQDGTAGEQYF
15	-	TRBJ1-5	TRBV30	CAWSLSGTGSQPQHF
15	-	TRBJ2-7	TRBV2	CASSEQPQSSYEQYF
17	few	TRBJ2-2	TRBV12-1	CASSWGGTHGNTGELFF
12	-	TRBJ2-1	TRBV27	CASSQNWNEQFF
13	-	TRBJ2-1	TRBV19	CATTRQGKNEQFF
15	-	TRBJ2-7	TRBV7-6	CASSVQGGVNYEQYF
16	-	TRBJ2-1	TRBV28	CASASETSGVYNEQFF
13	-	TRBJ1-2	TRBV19	CASAGTGTYGYTF
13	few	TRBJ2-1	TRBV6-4	CASSDGENNEQFF
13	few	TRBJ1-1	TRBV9	CASSVSGGTEAFF
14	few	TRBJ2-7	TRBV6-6	CASRTGGGSYEQYF
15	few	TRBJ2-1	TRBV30	CAWSATAKSYNEQFF
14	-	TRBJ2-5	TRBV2	CASSVRQSGETQYF